This T cell receptor beta chain was documented in a study of shared clonotypes between healthy human individuals. Whole-study results and caveats: Naive CD4 clonotype sharing across four donors was 4% to 5%. In general, naive subsets displayed greater estimated richness than memory subsets did.

Remarks on this clone: Its antigen is unidentified.

Method: immunoSEQ multiplex PCR; TCRdb's copy keeps in-frame clones and lacks some. Here the sample spans 2 million to 2.5 million clones, around 95% being singletons. The V gene lost 7 bases and the J gene lost 6 bases, with 18 bases spanning the gap. Looked up from germline, CDR1 is SNHLY and CDR2 is FYNNEI. The CDR3 runs 15 residues. J is TRBJ2-2 and V is TRBV2; TRBD2 might be the D (5 bases). The specimen was naive CD4+ T cells sorted from blood. Described subset: CD45RA+ positively selected. The receptor comes from a man in his late teens or twenties in good health. The CDR3 DNA is TGTGCCAGCAACGAGGGCAGATCCTTCGCCGGGGAGCTGTTTTTT. Translation: CASNEGRSFAGELFF.